This T cell receptor (beta chain) was captured in a study of CD8 T cells in Susac syndrome. With 5 bases clipped from V and 3 bases from J, the junction kept 5 bases outside the gene matches. Per germline, CDR1 SGHDN and CDR2 FVKESK. The CDR3 consists of 15 residues. CD8+ and CD4+ T cells taken from blood had their TCR beta sequenced. The study used treatment-naive patients who had stable or active relapsing-remitting disease as multiple sclerosis controls. Purification of the CD8+ and CD4+ T cells relied on negative isolation, and TEMRA cells underwent FACS enrichment. RNA totalling about 0.5 to 1 ug underwent reverse transcription with random hexamers. TCR beta CDR3 was amplified by immunoSEQ multiplex PCR. This amplification extended across 54 Vbeta and 13 Jbeta segments. TCRdb redid the calling of the immunoSEQ multiplex PCR reads with MiXCR, one entry per CDR3 protein. The sample carries about 180,000 distinct CDR3 sequences, about 94% recorded once.

The source of this sequence is a human donor with multiple sclerosis. The rearrangement links TRBV14 to TRBJ2-4; 9 nucleotides agree with TRBD1. The material sequenced was CD4+ T cells from PBMCs. CDR3 sequence: CASSGTGSGKNIQYF. In DNA form, the CDR3 reads TGTGCCAGCAGCGGGACAGGGTCAGGCAAAAACATTCAGTACTTC.